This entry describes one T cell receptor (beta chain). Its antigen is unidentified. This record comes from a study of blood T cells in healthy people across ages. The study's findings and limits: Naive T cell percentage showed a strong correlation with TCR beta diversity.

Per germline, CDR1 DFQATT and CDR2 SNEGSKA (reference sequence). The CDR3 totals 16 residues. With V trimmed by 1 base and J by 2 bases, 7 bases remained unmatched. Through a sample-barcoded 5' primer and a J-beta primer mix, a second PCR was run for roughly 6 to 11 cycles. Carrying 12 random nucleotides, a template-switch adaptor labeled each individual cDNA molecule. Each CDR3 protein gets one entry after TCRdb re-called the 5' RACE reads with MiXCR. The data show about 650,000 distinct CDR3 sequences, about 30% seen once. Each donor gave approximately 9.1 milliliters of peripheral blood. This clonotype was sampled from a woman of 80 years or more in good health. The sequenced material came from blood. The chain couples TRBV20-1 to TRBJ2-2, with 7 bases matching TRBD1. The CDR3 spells CSARGQGGYNTGELFF. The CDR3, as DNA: TGCAGTGCTAGAGGACAGGGCGGTTACAACACCGGGGAGCTGTTTTTT.